This T cell receptor (beta chain) was observed in a study of cytomegalovirus exposure and HLA in healthy donors. In the study overall: HLA-typed donors contributed around 82 million unique TCRs, which were held in an early data release.

Trimming removed 0 bases from V and 4 bases from J, with 7 bases in between. This CDR3 has 14 residues. Germline values: CDR1 SGHAT, CDR2 FQNNGV. Researchers ran the PCR with 60 Vbeta and 13 Jbeta primers. TCRdb's copy holds only in-frame clones and misses some; the assay was immunoSEQ multiplex PCR. Altogether roughly 150,000 clones are present, over 75% being singletons, with the ten largest covering less than 3%. The study, taken as a whole, reports: DRB1 had the most TCR associations and HLA-C the fewest, a later analysis found, with rates varying by HLA locus. It is likely that the observed cluster of highly shared sequence variants was a sequencing artifact.

For this clone: Its antigen remains unidentified.

Sequencing input: PBMCs. This sequence was found in a male donor in good health and CMV-seronegative. This chain joins TRBV11-2 and TRBJ2-4; TRBD1 might be the D (5 bases). This CDR3 is CASSLEHRKNIQYF. Written as DNA, the CDR3 is TGTGCCAGCAGCTTAGAACACAGGAAAAACATTCAGTACTTC.